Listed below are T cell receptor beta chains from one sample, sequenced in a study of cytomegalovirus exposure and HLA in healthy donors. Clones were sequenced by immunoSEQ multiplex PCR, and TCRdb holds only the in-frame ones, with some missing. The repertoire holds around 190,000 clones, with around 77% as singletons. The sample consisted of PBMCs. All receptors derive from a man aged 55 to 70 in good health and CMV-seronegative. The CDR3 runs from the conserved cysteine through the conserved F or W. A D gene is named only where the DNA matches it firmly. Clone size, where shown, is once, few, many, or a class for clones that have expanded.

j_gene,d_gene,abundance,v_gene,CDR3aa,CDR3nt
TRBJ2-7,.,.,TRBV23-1,CASSQSPSIEQYF,TGCGCCAGCAGTCAATCCCCATCCATCGAGCAGTACTTC
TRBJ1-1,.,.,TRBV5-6,CASSSPGLREAFF,TGTGCCAGCAGCTCACCAGGGCTGAGGGAAGCTTTCTTT
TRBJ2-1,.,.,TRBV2,CASSELGGPYNEQFF,TGTGCCAGCAGTGAACTGGGGGGACCCTACAATGAGCAGTTCTTC
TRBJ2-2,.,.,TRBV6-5,CASSPNRRTGELLF,TGTGCCAGCAGTCCAAATAGGCGCACCGGGGAGCTGCTTTTT
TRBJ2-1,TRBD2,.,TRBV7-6,CASSLVPSGSPNEQFF,TGTGCCAGCAGCTTAGTACCCAGCGGGAGTCCCAATGAGCAGTTCTTC
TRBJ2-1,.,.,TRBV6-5,CASSYGVARDNEQFF,TGTGCCAGCAGTTACGGGGTAGCGAGAGACAATGAGCAGTTCTTC
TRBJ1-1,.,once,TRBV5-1,CASSPAGDTEAFF,TGCGCCAGCAGCCCAGCGGGGGACACTGAAGCTTTCTTT
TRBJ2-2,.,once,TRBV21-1,CASSGWGDRPTGELFF,TGTGCCAGCAGCGGATGGGGGGATAGGCCCACCGGGGAGCTGTTTTTT
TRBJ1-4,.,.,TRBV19,CASSTALGHEKLFF,TGTGCCAGTAGTACGGCTTTGGGGCATGAAAAACTGTTTTTT
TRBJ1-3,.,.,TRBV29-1,CSVGRREGSGNTIYF,TGCAGCGTTGGTCGCCGAGAGGGCTCTGGAAACACCATATATTTT
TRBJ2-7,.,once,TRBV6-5,CASSFRGITYEQYF,TGTGCCAGCAGTTTCCGAGGGATTACCTACGAGCAGTACTTC
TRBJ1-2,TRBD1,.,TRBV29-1,CSAWTGGDYGYTF,TGCAGCGCCTGGACAGGGGGGGACTATGGCTACACCTTC
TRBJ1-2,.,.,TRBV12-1,CASSFWGVLNYGYTF,TGTGCCAGCAGCTTTTGGGGGGTCCTTAACTATGGCTACACCTTC
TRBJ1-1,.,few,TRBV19,CASRLTENTEAFF,TGTGCCAGTAGACTGACAGAGAACACTGAAGCTTTCTTT
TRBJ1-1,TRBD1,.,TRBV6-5,CASRGSGGFTEAFF,TGTGCCAGCAGAGGGTCAGGGGGCTTCACTGAAGCTTTCTTT
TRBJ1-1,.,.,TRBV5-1,CASSLGQMNTEAFF,TGCGCCAGCAGCTTGGGACAGATGAACACTGAAGCTTTCTTT
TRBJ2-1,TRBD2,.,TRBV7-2,CASSARTSGSVEQFF,TGTGCCAGCAGCGCCCGGACTAGCGGGAGTGTTGAGCAGTTCTTC
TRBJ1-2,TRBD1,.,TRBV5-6,CASSLEGVGTANYGYTF,TGTGCCAGCAGCTTGGAGGGCGTAGGGACAGCTAACTATGGCTACACCTTC
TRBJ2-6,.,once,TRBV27,CASSWLQATPFYSGANVLTF,TGTGCCAGCAGTTGGCTACAGGCGACACCCTTTTACTCTGGGGCCAACGTCCTGACTTTC
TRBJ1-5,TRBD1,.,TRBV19,CATGGEYQPQHF,TGTGCGACAGGGGGCGAGTATCAGCCCCAGCATTTT
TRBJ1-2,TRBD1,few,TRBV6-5,CASSLSGQGPVGYTF,TGTGCCAGCAGCCTTTCGGGACAGGGTCCGGTCGGCTACACCTTC
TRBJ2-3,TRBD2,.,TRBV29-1,CSVDGGGVTDTQYF,TGCAGCGTTGACGGCGGGGGGGTCACAGATACGCAGTATTTT
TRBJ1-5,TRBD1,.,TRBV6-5,CASSLQGARSNQPQHF,TGTGCCAGCAGTTTGCAGGGGGCCAGGAGCAATCAGCCCCAGCATTTT
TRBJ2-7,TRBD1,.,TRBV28,CASRGQGAFEQYF,TGTGCCAGCAGAGGACAGGGGGCTTTCGAGCAGTACTTC
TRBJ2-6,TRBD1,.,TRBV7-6,CASSLARTGLNSGANVLTF,TGTGCCAGCAGCTTAGCTAGGACAGGGCTCAACTCTGGGGCCAACGTCCTGACTTTC
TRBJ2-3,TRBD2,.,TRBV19,CASSHRLAGSTDTQYF,TGTGCCAGTAGTCATCGACTAGCGGGAAGCACAGATACGCAGTATTTT